This TCR beta chain was profiled in a study of breast tumors, draining lymph nodes, adjacent tissues. Worth noting for this clonotype: Its antigen is not identified.

The lymph nodes were axillary draining lymph nodes from breast cancer patients. With 0 bases removed from V and 5 bases from J, the gap between germline ends came to 14 bases. CDR3 length: 15 amino acids. CDR1 is SGDLS, CDR2 YYNGEE, per germline. TCRdb fed the multiplex PCR reads into MiXCR, producing one record per CDR3 protein. In the table there are 70,000 to 85,000 distinct CDR3 sequences, 15% to 20% of which are singletons. Study outcomes and limitations: That most tumor T cells come from lymph nodes remained unproven. Most tumor T cells seemingly derive from lymph node, then expand in tumor.

The clonotype originates from a female donor with breast cancer. Some clones in this sample may be carry-over from other donors' samples. The V gene is TRBV9, the J gene TRBJ2-5, with D hard to call. Material: axillary lymph node tissue. DNA of the CDR3: TGTGCCAGCAGCGTAGGTGTGGGTTGGACGGAGACCCAGTACTTC. Protein: CASSVGVGWTETQYF.